Presented here are 21 T cell receptor beta chains from one specimen sequenced in a study of T cell changes during pregnancy in multiple sclerosis. Produced via immunoSEQ multiplex PCR; TCRdb's table is partial and in-frame only. The sample includes approximately 40,000 clones, more than 85% of them seen just once. Sample: CD8+ T cells from peripheral blood mononuclear cells, taken in the third trimester of pregnancy. The receptors come from a female donor with multiple sclerosis, enrolled in a pregnancy study.

The CDR3 protein is CASSFKDRGPKQFF. The CDR3, as DNA: TGTGCCAGCAGCTTTAAGGATAGGGGGCCGAAGCAGTTCTTC. The chain links TRBV7-2 to TRBJ2-1; TRBD1 aligns across 7 bases. The CDR3 has 14 amino acids. V trimming: 3 bases; J trimming: 11 bases; junction bases outside the gene matches: 10. CDR1 and CDR2 from the germline V gene are SGHTA and FQGNSA.

This sequence joins TRBV6-1 and TRBJ2-7, with TRBD2 as a possible D gene (7 bases). From germline, CDR1 is MNHNS and CDR2 SASEGT. Deletions cut 0 bases from V and 0 bases from J, with 12 bases between. This CDR3 has 16 residues. CDR3 sequence: CASSEAGGASSYEQYF. The CDR3 bases are TGTGCCAGCAGTGAAGCAGGGGGGGCCAGCTCCTACGAGCAGTACTTC.

The chain joins TRBV27 to TRBJ1-5, with D possibly TRBD1 on 6 matching bases. The CDR3 covers 13 residues. V shed 8 bases and J shed 3 bases, with 11 bases lying between them. Per the germline V gene, CDR1 is MNHEY and CDR2 is SMNVEV (reference sequence). In DNA form, the CDR3 reads TGTGCCAGCCGACAGGCCCTCAATCAGCCCCAGCATTTT. Translation: CASRQALNQPQHF.

The chain carries TRBV4-3 and TRBJ2-1, with 9 bases aligning to TRBD2. CDR3 length: 16 amino acids. V lost 4 bases and J lost 5; bases outside the gene matches: 9. The germline gives CDR1 LGHNA, CDR2 YSLEER. The CDR3 is CASSRRGGSGNNEQFF. The DNA of the CDR3 is TGCGCCAGCAGCCGGCGGGGGGGGAGCGGAAACAATGAGCAGTTCTTC.

The chain carries TRBV7-9 and TRBJ2-7; TRBD1 agrees at 8 bases. This CDR3 contains 16 residues. V lost 1 base, J lost 3 bases, and 8 bases stayed unmatched. Germline V gene data show CDR1 as SEHNR and CDR2 as FQNEAQ (reference sequence). CDR3 in amino acids: CASSLVTGDRDYEQYF. CDR3 sequence (DNA): TGTGCCAGCAGCTTAGTGACAGGGGATCGGGACTACGAGCAGTACTTC.

The rearrangement links TRBV7-3 to TRBJ2-1; 10 bases map to TRBD2. This CDR3 region has 16 residues. Germline V gene lookup returns CDR1 SGHTA and CDR2 FQGTGA. The V and J ends lost 1 base and 4 bases, in that order; junction bases with no gene match: 4. CDR3 residues: CASSLIELAGYNEQFF. The CDR3, as DNA: TGTGCCAGCAGCTTAATTGAACTAGCGGGGTACAATGAGCAGTTCTTC. The full variable domain, completed using reference TRBV7-3 and TRBJ2-1, is GAGVSQTPSNKVTEKGKYVELRCDPISGHTALYWYRQSLGQGPEFLIYFQGTGAADDSGLPNDRFFAVRPEGSVSTLKIQRTERGDSAVYLCASSLIELAGYNEQFFGPGTRLTVL.

V is TRBV2 and J is TRBJ2-1, with D possibly TRBD2 on 5 matching bases. The CDR3 is 16 residues long. Trimming removed 2 bases at V and 8 bases at J, with 19 bases between. Germline loops: CDR1 SNHLY, CDR2 FYNNEI. The CDR3 DNA reads as TGTGCCAGCAGTGAACAAGAGGGTGATAGCCTGTATGAGCAGTTCTTC. Translated, it gives CASSEQEGDSLYEQFF.

The chain employs TRBV27 and TRBJ2-2, with 7 nucleotides matching TRBD2. V lost 1 base and J lost 5; bases outside the gene matches: 4. This CDR3 contains 15 residues. CDR1 is MNHEY, CDR2 SMNVEV, per germline (reference sequence). CDR3 DNA sequence: TGTGCCAGCAGTTTATTGTGGCGGGAGACCGGGGAGCTGTTTTTT. Translation: CASSLLWRETGELFF.

The chain recombines TRBV5-1 with TRBJ2-3, with 14 bases identical to TRBD2. The V segment lost 4 bases and the J segment 3 bases; nucleotides outside the gene matches: 10. Germline V gene data show CDR1 as SGHRS and CDR2 as YFSETQ. The CDR3 totals 18 residues. The DNA for the CDR3 is TGCGCCAGCAGCCTCGGACTAGCGGGAGGTATTATGACAGATACGCAGTATTTT. Encoded protein: CASSLGLAGGIMTDTQYF. Looking up the rest from reference TRBV5-1 and TRBJ2-3 gives the full variable domain: KAGVTQTPRYLIKTRGQQVTLSCSPISGHRSVSWYQQTPGQGLQFLFEYFSETQRNKGNFPGRFSGRQFSNSRSEMNVSTLELGDSALYLCASSLGLAGGIMTDTQYFGPGTRLTVL.

V gene TRBV21-1 combines with J gene TRBJ1-1. TRBV21-1 is assigned pseudogene status. The CDR3 is 15 residues long. CDR3 DNA: TGTGCCAGCAGCAACCGAGGCCGGGAAAGGACTGAAGCTTTCTTT. This translates into CASSNRGRERTEAFF.

The J gene is TRBJ2-7, the V gene TRBV20-1; a possible D gene is TRBD2 (6 bases). Trimming removed 4 bases from V and 3 bases from J, with 7 bases in between. Germline V gives CDR1 DFQATT, CDR2 SNEGSKA (reference sequence). The CDR3 loop spans 11 amino acids. The CDR3 DNA follows: TGCAGTGCTACTAGCGACTACGAGCAGTACTTC. This codes for CSATSDYEQYF.

This chain uses TRBV5-8 with TRBJ2-7, with TRBD2 matching over 7 bases. The CDR3 has 14 amino acids. Germline V gene lookup returns CDR1 SGHTS and CDR2 YDEGEE. V shed 0 bases and J 4 bases; nucleotides not matched to a gene: 4. The CDR3 DNA sequence: TGTGCCAGCAGCTTGGGGGGAGGGCCGTACGAGCAGTACTTC. Amino acid sequence: CASSLGGGPYEQYF.

The chain is built from TRBV27 and TRBJ2-5; possibly TRBD1 for D (5 bases). Trimming cost V 4 bases and J 4 bases, with 10 bases left between them. The CDR3 has 13 amino acids. Looked up from germline, CDR1 is MNHEY and CDR2 is SMNVEV (reference sequence). The CDR3 spells CASSSTVLETQYF. The CDR3 coding sequence is TGTGCCAGCAGTTCGACAGTCTTAGAGACCCAGTACTTC.

The CDR3 region has the DNA TGTGCCAGCAGTTACTCTCCGCAGCCCCAGCATTTT. Translation gives CASSYSPQPQHF. The gene calls are TRBV6-5 and TRBJ1-5; D is unresolved. Germline V gene sequence: CDR1 MNHEY, CDR2 SVGAGI. This CDR3 is built from 12 residues. V lost 0 bases to trimming and J lost 7 bases, with 4 bases between them.

This rearrangement joins TRBV28 to TRBJ2-1; 14 nucleotides align to TRBD2. The germline V gene has CDR1 MDHEN and CDR2 SYDVKM. The CDR3 has 16 residues. The J segment lost 9 bases and the V segment lost 3 bases, leaving 7 bases of the junction unmatched. The CDR3 loop reads CASSLTSGRASFEQFF. CDR3 DNA: TGTGCCAGCAGTTTGACTAGCGGGAGGGCCTCGTTTGAGCAGTTCTTC.

This clone was seen a few times. The V gene is TRBV6-5, the J gene TRBJ2-4; 8 bases agree with TRBD1. CDR1 is MNHEY, CDR2 SVGAGI, per germline. V shed 5 bases, J shed 5 bases, and the junction held 5 bases outside the gene matches. The CDR3 length is 14 residues. The CDR3: CASSPRGLENIQYF. As DNA, the CDR3 is TGTGCCAGCAGTCCCAGGGGGCTGGAAAACATTCAGTACTTC.

The chain couples TRBV13 to TRBJ2-2; TRBD1 matches at 9 bases. Germline V gives CDR1 PRHDT, CDR2 FYEKMQ (reference sequence). The V and J ends lost 2 bases and 4 bases, in that order; junction bases with no gene match: 2. The CDR3 has 15 amino acids. In nucleotides, the CDR3 is TGTGCCAGCAGCTTATGGGACAGGGTCACCGGGGAGCTGTTTTTT. Translating gives CASSLWDRVTGELFF.

V is TRBV7-2 and J is TRBJ2-7; 11 nucleotides agree with TRBD2. This CDR3 has 16 residues. Trimming at V came to 2 bases and at J to 7 bases, leaving 10 bases not matched to a gene. The V gene's germline CDR1 is SGHTA and CDR2 FQGNSA. CDR3 DNA: TGTGCCAGCAGCTTAAGAATAGCGGGAGGGCCGGGGGAGCAGTACTTC. Translating gives CASSLRIAGGPGEQYF. The full variable domain, rest sourced from reference TRBV7-2 and TRBJ2-7, is GAGVSQSPSNKVTEKGKDVELRCDPISGHTALYWYRQSLGQGLEFLIYFQGNSAPDKSGLPSDRFSAERTGGSVSTLTIQRTQQEDSAVYLCASSLRIAGGPGEQYFGPGTRLTVT.

This clone was seen once. This sequence joins TRBV10-2 and TRBJ2-3; possible D gene TRBD2, 6 bases. In germline, CDR1 is WSHSY, CDR2 SAAADI. With 7 bases removed from V and 2 bases from J, the gap between germline ends came to 19 bases. CDR3 length: 16 residues. In DNA form, the CDR3 reads TGCGCCAGCACCAAGGATGCGGGGAATTTCACAGATACGCAGTATTTT. Amino acid sequence: CASTKDAGNFTDTQYF.

The rearrangement joins TRBV4-3 to TRBJ2-7; perhaps TRBD2 as D (5 bases). V dropped 1 base and J dropped 4 bases, with 14 bases sitting between them. CDR3 length equals 15 residues. Germline V gene data show CDR1 as LGHNA and CDR2 as YSLEER. CDR3 in DNA: TGCGCCAGCAGCCAAGCCGCGCTAGCAGATTACGAGCAGTACTTC. Encoded protein: CASSQAALADYEQYF.

The chain joins TRBV27 to TRBJ1-4; TRBD1 aligns across 8 bases. CDR1 MNHEY and CDR2 SMNVEV come from the germline V gene (reference sequence). This CDR3 has 16 amino acids. Trimming at V came to 5 bases and at J to 3 bases, leaving 8 bases not matched to a gene. This chain's CDR3 is CASSEVWGQANEKLFF. The CDR3 bases are TGTGCCAGCAGTGAGGTCTGGGGACAGGCTAATGAAAAACTGTTTTTT.